These T cell receptor beta chains were read from a single sample in a study of early T cells in non-severe SARS-CoV-2 infection. TCRdb re-called the 5' RACE reads with MiXCR, one entry per CDR3 protein. Of tens of thousands of distinct CDR3 sequences listed, around 10% are singletons. Sequencing used whole blood. The receptors derive from an adult who was a healthcare worker with PCR-confirmed SARS-CoV-2 infection or an uninfected control (not recorded which). CDR3s include the opening cysteine and the closing phenylalanine or tryptophan. A D gene is named only where the DNA matches it firmly. Size is stated for part of the rows, as once, few or many counts, or as a class when the clone is expanded.

clone size	V gene	D gene	J gene	CDR3 DNA	CDR3 protein
few	TRBV6-5	TRBD1	TRBJ2-1	TGTGCCAGCAGTTCCTCCGGGACAGGGGCCTACAATGAGCAGTTCTTC	CASSSSGTGAYNEQFF
few	TRBV28	NA	TRBJ1-4	TGTGCCAGCACCGGGTATGGGAAACTGTTTTTT	CASTGYGKLFF
many	TRBV19	TRBD1	TRBJ2-3	TGTGCCACTAGGGACAGGCCTAGCACAGATACGCAGTATTTT	CATRDRPSTDTQYF
NA	TRBV2	NA	TRBJ1-1	TGTGCCAGCAGCCACGGGACAAACACTGAAGCTTTCTTT	CASSHGTNTEAFF
once	TRBV6-5	TRBD1	TRBJ1-5	TGTGCCAGCAGTTCGGGACAGGCGAATCAGCCCCAGCATTTT	CASSSGQANQPQHF
NA	TRBV5-1	NA	TRBJ2-1	TGCGCCAGCAGCCCTTGGGGCTCCTACAATGAGCAGTTCTTC	CASSPWGSYNEQFF
few	TRBV28	NA	TRBJ1-2	TGTGCCAGCAGTTCAGGCAGTCACCATGGCTACACCTTC	CASSSGSHHGYTF
NA	TRBV14	NA	TRBJ2-3	TGTGCCAGCAGCCAAGGATACTTTGGGGGAACGCAGTATTTT	CASSQGYFGGTQYF
NA	TRBV18	TRBD1	TRBJ2-7	TGTGCCAGCTGCAAAGGACAGGGGAAGGACGAGCAGTACTTC	CASCKGQGKDEQYF
many	TRBV10-2	TRBD2	TRBJ2-3	TGCGCCAGCAGGGGACTAGCGACCACAGATACGCAGTATTTT	CASRGLATTDTQYF
NA	TRBV19	NA	TRBJ2-7	TGTGCCAGTAGTATAGGCTCAACCTACGAGCAGTACTTC	CASSIGSTYEQYF
few	TRBV7-9	TRBD1	TRBJ1-5	TGTGCCAGCAGCTTAGCCCATACAGGGGCAAATCAGCCCCAGCATTTT	CASSLAHTGANQPQHF
once	TRBV2	TRBD1	TRBJ2-1	TGTGCCACCCAAGGACAGGGAGTCTCCTACAATGAGCAGTTCTTC	CATQGQGVSYNEQFF
many	TRBV12-3/TRBV12-4	NA	TRBJ2-2	TGTGCCAGCAGTTTACTCGTCGGGGCCACCGGGGAGCTGTTTTTT	CASSLLVGATGELFF
many	TRBV20-1	TRBD1	TRBJ2-7	TGCAGTGCTAGAGACTACAGGGGCTCCTACGAGCAGTACTTC	CSARDYRGSYEQYF
many	TRBV29-1	NA	TRBJ1-2	TGCAGCGTTGAAAAGGGCAACTATGGCTACACCTTC	CSVEKGNYGYTF
few	TRBV12-3/TRBV12-4	TRBD1	TRBJ2-6	TGTGCCAGCAGAGGGGACAGCTCTTCTCACTACCCCAACGTCCTGACTTTC	CASRGDSSSHYPNVLTF
many	TRBV12-3/TRBV12-4	NA	TRBJ1-4	TGTGCCAGCAGTTTAAGGTCAACTAATGAAAAACTGTTTTTT	CASSLRSTNEKLFF
few	TRBV10-3	TRBD2	TRBJ2-1	TGTGCCATCAGTGAGTCGGCTAGCGGGAGATACAATGAGCAGTTCTTC	CAISESASGRYNEQFF
few	TRBV28	TRBD1	TRBJ1-2	TGTGCCAGCAGTTTACGCGGACAGGACGGTCTTTGGGTGGGCTATGGCTACACCTTC	CASSLRGQDGLWVGYGYTF
NA	TRBV2	TRBD1	TRBJ1-1	TGTGCCAGCAGTGGTCAGGGGGCTGAAGCTTTCTTT	CASSGQGAEAFF
many	TRBV12-5	NA	TRBJ1-3	TGTGCTAGTGGTTTGGTACCATCGGGAAACACCATATATTTT	CASGLVPSGNTIYF
many	TRBV5-6	NA	TRBJ2-7	TGTGCCAGCAGCTCCTACTACGAGCAGTACTTC	CASSSYYEQYF
few	TRBV4-1	TRBD1	TRBJ2-1	TGCGCCAGCAGCCATGGACAGGGCTACAATGAGCAGTTCTTC	CASSHGQGYNEQFF
many	TRBV20-1	TRBD1	TRBJ1-5	TGCAGTGCAACGACAGGGAATCAGCCCCAGCATTTT	CSATTGNQPQHF
many	TRBV7-6	NA	TRBJ2-5	TGTGCCAGCAGCTTCAGGGGGGGGGAGACCCAGTACTTC	CASSFRGGETQYF
many	TRBV24-1	NA	TRBJ2-2	TGTGCCACCAGTGGGCGGGACAGCTCTGCGAACACCGGGGAGCTGTTTTTT	CATSGRDSSANTGELFF
many	TRBV2	NA	TRBJ1-2	TGTGCCAGCAGCCCGGCTAACTATGGCTACACCTTC	CASSPANYGYTF
NA	TRBV11-1	NA	TRBJ1-6	TGTGCCAGCAGCTGGGGGTACAATTCACCCCTCCACTTT	CASSWGYNSPLHF
few	TRBV9	TRBD2	TRBJ2-1	TGTGCCAGCAGCGTAACTAGCGGGGCCTCCTTCTTCGCGAATGAGCAGTTCTTC	CASSVTSGASFFANEQFF
NA	TRBV12-3/TRBV12-4	TRBD1	TRBJ2-7	TGTGCCAGCAGTTTAAGGTGGTTGGGGACAGGGAACCCCTGGAACGAGCAGTACTTC	CASSLRWLGTGNPWNEQYF
NA	TRBV5-1	NA	TRBJ2-7	TGCGCCAGCAGCGCGGAACAGGAGCAGTACTTC	CASSAEQEQYF
NA	TRBV28	NA	TRBJ2-1	TGTGCCAGCAGTGCCCCTTCTCCGTCCGAGCAGTTCTTC	CASSAPSPSEQFF